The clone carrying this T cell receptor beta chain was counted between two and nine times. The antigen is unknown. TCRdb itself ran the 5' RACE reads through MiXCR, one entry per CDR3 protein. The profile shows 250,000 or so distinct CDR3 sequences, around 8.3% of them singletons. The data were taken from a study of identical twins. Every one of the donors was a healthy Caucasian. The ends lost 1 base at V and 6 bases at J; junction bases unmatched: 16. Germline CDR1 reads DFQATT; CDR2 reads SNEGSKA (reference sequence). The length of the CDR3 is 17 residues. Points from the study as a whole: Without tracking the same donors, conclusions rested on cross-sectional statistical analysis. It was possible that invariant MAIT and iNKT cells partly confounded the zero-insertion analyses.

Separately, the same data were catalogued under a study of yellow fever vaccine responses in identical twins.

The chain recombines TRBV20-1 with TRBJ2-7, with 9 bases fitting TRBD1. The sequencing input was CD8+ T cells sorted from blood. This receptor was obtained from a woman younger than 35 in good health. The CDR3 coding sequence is TGCAGTGCTAGAGCCCACGAGGGGAGGACAGGGGTCCTCGAGCAGTACTTC. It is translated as CSARAHEGRTGVLEQYF.